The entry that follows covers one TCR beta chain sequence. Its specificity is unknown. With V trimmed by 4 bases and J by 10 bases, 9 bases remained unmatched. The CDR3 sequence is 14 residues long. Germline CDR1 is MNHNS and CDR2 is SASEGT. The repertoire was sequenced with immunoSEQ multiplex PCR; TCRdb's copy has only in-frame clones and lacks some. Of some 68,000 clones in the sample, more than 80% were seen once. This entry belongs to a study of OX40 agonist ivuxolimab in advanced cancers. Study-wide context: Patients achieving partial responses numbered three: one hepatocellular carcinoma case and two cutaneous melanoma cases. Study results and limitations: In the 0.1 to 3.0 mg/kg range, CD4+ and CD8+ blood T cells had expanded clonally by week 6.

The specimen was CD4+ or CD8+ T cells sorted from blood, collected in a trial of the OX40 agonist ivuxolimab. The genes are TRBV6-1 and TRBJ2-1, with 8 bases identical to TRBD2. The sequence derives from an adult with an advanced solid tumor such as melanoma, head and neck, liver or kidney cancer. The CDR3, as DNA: TGTGCCAGCAGTGTCAGAAAAACTAGCGGAGAGCAGTTCTTC. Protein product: CASSVRKTSGEQFF.